The sample holds a few counts of the clone carrying this T cell receptor beta chain. Profiled with immunoSEQ multiplex PCR; TCRdb holds only in-frame clones, not every one. Of about 160,000 clones in the sample, about 92% were seen once. The CDR3 covers 15 residues. Germline loops: CDR1 SGHRS, CDR2 YFSETQ. V lost 0 bases to trimming and J lost 2 bases, with 9 bases between them. The source of the sample is a study of blood T cell repertoires in COVID-19. The receptor comes from a man aged 55 to 69 with active or convalescent COVID-19. The rearrangement uses TRBV5-1 and TRBJ1-5; no definite D call. Sequencing was carried out using peripheral blood. The CDR3 region is CASSLDFRGNQPQHF. CDR3 in DNA: TGCGCCAGCAGCTTGGATTTTCGGGGCAATCAGCCCCAGCATTTT. Using reference TRBV5-1 and TRBJ1-5 for the parts outside the CDR3, the full variable domain is KAGVTQTPRYLIKTRGQQVTLSCSPISGHRSVSWYQQTPGQGLQFLFEYFSETQRNKGNFPGRFSGRQFSNSRSEMNVSTLELGDSALYLCASSLDFRGNQPQHFGDGTRLSIL.